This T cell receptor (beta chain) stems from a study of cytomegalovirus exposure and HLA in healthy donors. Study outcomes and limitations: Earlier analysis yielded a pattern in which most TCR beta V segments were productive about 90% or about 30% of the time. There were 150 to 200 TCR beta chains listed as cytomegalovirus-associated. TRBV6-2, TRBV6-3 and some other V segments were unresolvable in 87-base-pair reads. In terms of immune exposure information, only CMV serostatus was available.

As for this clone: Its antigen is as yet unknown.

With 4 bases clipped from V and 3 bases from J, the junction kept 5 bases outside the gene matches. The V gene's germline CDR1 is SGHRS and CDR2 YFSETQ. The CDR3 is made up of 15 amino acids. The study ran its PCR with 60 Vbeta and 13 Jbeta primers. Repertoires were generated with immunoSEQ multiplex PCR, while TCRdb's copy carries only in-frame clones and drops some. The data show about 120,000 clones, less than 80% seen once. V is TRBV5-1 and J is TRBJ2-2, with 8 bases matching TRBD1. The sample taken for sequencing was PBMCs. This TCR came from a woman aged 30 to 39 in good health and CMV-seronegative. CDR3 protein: CASSLGQAYTGELFF. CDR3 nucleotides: TGCGCCAGCAGCCTGGGACAGGCGTACACCGGGGAGCTGTTTTTT. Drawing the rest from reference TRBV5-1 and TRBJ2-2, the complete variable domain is KAGVTQTPRYLIKTRGQQVTLSCSPISGHRSVSWYQQTPGQGLQFLFEYFSETQRNKGNFPGRFSGRQFSNSRSEMNVSTLELGDSALYLCASSLGQAYTGELFFGEGSRLTVL.